The 12 T cell receptor beta chains below were found in one sample sequenced in a study of CD8+ T cells in alopecia areata (dated by TCRdb to about 2018). The library was generated by the immunoSEQ multiplex PCR assay. For TCR sequencing, RNA was extracted from every sample and reverse transcribed into cDNA to serve as template. TCRdb obtained this table from immuneACCESS and retained in-frame rearrangements with V and J assigned. These tables miss some clones; where compared with another copy, unresolved V genes account for less than half of the shortfall, and the remainder is unexplained. The sample table shows some 170,000 clones, and around 71% are seen once. The ten largest account for roughly 11% of the sample. Reading the label with the study, this specimen's time point is: baseline before oral tofacitinib. The sample consisted of CD8+ T cells sorted from blood, taken at week 0. The receptors here all came from a human donor with alopecia areata.

V and J are TRBV11-2 and TRBJ1-4; D is uncertain. The V and J ends lost 0 bases and 8 bases respectively, with 19 bases between them. The germline gives CDR1 SGHAT, CDR2 FQNNGV. This CDR3 is built from 17 residues. In DNA form, the CDR3 reads TGTGCCAGCAGCTTAGATTTCTGGGGTGGCTATGGCGAAAAACTGTTTTTT. Amino acid sequence: CASSLDFWGGYGEKLFF. Complete variable domain (other parts from reference TRBV11-2 and TRBJ1-4): EAGVAQSPRYKIIEKRQSVAFWCNPISGHATLYWYQQILGQGPKLLIQFQNNGVVDDSQLPKDRFSAERLKGVDSTLKIQPAKLEDSAVYLCASSLDFWGGYGEKLFFGSGTQLSVL.

Only a few counts were recorded for this clone. The genes are TRBV7-8 and TRBJ2-7; D possibly uses TRBD1 or TRBD2 (6 bases each). CDR1 and CDR2 from the germline V gene are SGHVS and FQNEAQ. V lost 8 bases, J lost 4 bases, and 18 bases lay in between. CDR3 length equals 14 residues. The CDR3 is CASQEGRGAYEQYF. The CDR3 DNA follows: TGTGCCAGCCAGGAGGGCAGGGGAGCGTACGAGCAGTACTTC.

This clone was seen a handful of times. The J gene is TRBJ2-3, the V gene TRBV10-2; 8 nucleotides align to TRBD2. The germline V gene encodes CDR1 WSHSY and CDR2 SAAADI. This CDR3 spans 15 amino acids. Losses at the gene ends were 4 bases for V and 8 bases for J; bases not matched to a gene: 11. The CDR3 loop reads CASSGVSGDVGTQYF. The CDR3 DNA reads TGCGCCAGCAGTGGGGTTAGCGGGGACGTGGGTACGCAGTATTTT.

This clone was seen only once. The V gene is TRBV9, the J gene TRBJ2-3; D not resolved. The germline V and J ends were trimmed by 0 bases and 6 bases, with 8 bases remaining between them. The length of the CDR3 is 13 residues. Germline V gene data show CDR1 as SGDLS and CDR2 as YYNGEE. CDR3 sequence (DNA): TGTGCCAGCAGCGTAGGGGGTGAGGATACGCAGTATTTT. This gives the protein CASSVGGEDTQYF.

This clone was recorded a few times. The V and J genes are TRBV7-2 and TRBJ2-7; the D gene is possibly TRBD1 (6 bases). Trimming cost V 4 bases and J 3 bases, with 10 bases left between them. The CDR3 has 13 amino acids. The germline V gene encodes CDR1 SGHTA and CDR2 FQGNSA. CDR3 residues: CASSSGQNYEQYF. The DNA of the CDR3 is TGTGCCAGCAGCTCCGGACAGAACTACGAGCAGTACTTC. The variable domain in full, with the rest retrieved from reference TRBV7-2 and TRBJ2-7, is GAGVSQSPSNKVTEKGKDVELRCDPISGHTALYWYRQSLGQGLEFLIYFQGNSAPDKSGLPSDRFSAERTGGSVSTLTIQRTQQEDSAVYLCASSSGQNYEQYFGPGTRLTVT.

V usage is TRBV10-2 and J usage is TRBJ1-1, with D possibly being TRBD1 (5 bases). The CDR3 covers 13 residues. Per germline, CDR1 WSHSY and CDR2 SAAADI. The V end lost 5 bases, the J end lost 4 bases, and 11 bases lay between the germline ends. The CDR3 loop is CASSQGKLTEAFF. The CDR3 DNA reads TGCGCCAGCAGTCAGGGCAAGCTCACTGAAGCTTTCTTT.

The chain uses TRBV9 and TRBJ2-1; no clear D. CDR1 is SGDLS, CDR2 YYNGEE, per germline. This CDR3 contains 14 residues. With 4 bases removed from V and 1 base from J, the gap between germline ends came to 9 bases. CDR3 region: CASSPGLSYNEQFF. The DNA of the CDR3 is TGTGCCAGCAGCCCGGGCCTATCCTACAATGAGCAGTTCTTC.

The V and J genes are TRBV5-6 and TRBJ2-7, with 10 bases identical to TRBD1. With V trimmed by 5 bases and J by 4 bases, 9 bases remained unmatched. From germline, CDR1 is SGHDT and CDR2 YYEEEE. The CDR3 totals 15 residues. The CDR3 nucleotides read TGTGCCAGCAGATCTGGACAGGGGGGGTTTTACGAGCAGTACTTC. As protein: CASRSGQGGFYEQYF.

The chain recombines TRBV7-9 with TRBJ2-5; possibly TRBD2 for D (5 bases). Trimming removed 2 bases from V and 4 bases from J, with 14 bases in between. Germline CDR1 and CDR2: SEHNR and FQNEAQ (reference sequence). This CDR3 region has 15 residues. The CDR3 region has the DNA TGTGCCAGCAGCTTACTTGCACGAGGGCTAGAGACCCAGTACTTC. It specifies CASSLLARGLETQYF.

Only one count was recorded for this clone. V is TRBV6-1 and J is TRBJ2-7; D tentatively reads TRBD1 or TRBD2 (5 bases each). CDR1 is MNHNS and CDR2 is SASEGT in the germline V gene. CDR3 length equals 12 residues. Trimming removed 11 bases from V and 2 bases from J, with 13 bases in between. In DNA, the CDR3 is TGTGCCGCAACATTGGGACCCTACGAGCAGTACTTC. This encodes CAATLGPYEQYF.

This clone was detected a few times. The gene calls are TRBV2 and TRBJ2-2, with a possible D match to TRBD2 (5 bases). Deletions cut 7 bases from V and 6 bases from J, with 12 bases between. CDR1 SNHLY and CDR2 FYNNEI come from the germline V gene. The CDR3 loop spans 13 amino acids. CDR3 bases: TGTGCCAGCATCATCGGGATGTCCGGGGAGCTGTTTTTT. This gives the protein CASIIGMSGELFF.

This rearrangement joins TRBV6-1 to TRBJ2-1, with D perhaps TRBD2 (5 bases). Trimming took off 2 bases at V and 1 base at J, with 15 bases between the two ends. CDR1 and CDR2 from the germline V gene are MNHNS and SASEGT. This CDR3 is built from 17 residues. CDR3 sequence (DNA): TGTGCCAGCAGTGAATTCGGGGAAACTCTATCCTACAATGAGCAGTTCTTC. This translates into CASSEFGETLSYNEQFF.